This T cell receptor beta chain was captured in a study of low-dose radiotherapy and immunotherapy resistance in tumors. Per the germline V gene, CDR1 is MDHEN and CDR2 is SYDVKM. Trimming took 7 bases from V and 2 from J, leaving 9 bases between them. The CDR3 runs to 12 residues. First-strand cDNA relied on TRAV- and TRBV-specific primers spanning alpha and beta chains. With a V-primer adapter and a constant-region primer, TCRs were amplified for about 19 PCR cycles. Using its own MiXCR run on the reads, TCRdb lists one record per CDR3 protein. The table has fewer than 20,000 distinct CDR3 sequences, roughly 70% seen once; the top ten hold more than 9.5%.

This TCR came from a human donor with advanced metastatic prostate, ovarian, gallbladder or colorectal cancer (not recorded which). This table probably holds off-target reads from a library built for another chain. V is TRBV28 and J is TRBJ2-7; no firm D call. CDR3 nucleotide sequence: TGTGCCAGCATGTCCAGCACCTACGAGCAGTACTTC. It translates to CASMSSTYEQYF.